Below are 24 T cell receptor beta chains sequenced from a single sample in a study of T cell responses to AZD1222 COVID-19 vaccine. Here immunoSEQ multiplex PCR was the method, and the copy in TCRdb shows in-frame clones only, minus some. The data contain under 300,000 clones, roughly 93% of them seen just once; the ten biggest clones take up 0.55%. The source material was peripheral blood, sampled on day 0 of AZD1222 vaccination. The receptors originated from an adult in good health.

This chain uses TRBV20-1 with TRBJ1-1, with D uncertain. Germline V gene sequence: CDR1 DFQATT, CDR2 SNEGSKA (reference sequence). V was shortened by 2 bases and J by 3 bases, with 4 bases between the two germline ends. There are 11 residues in the CDR3. The CDR3, as DNA: TGCAGTGCTAGATATTACACTGAAGCTTTCTTT. Encoded protein: CSARYYTEAFF.

The V call is TRBV18, the J call TRBJ1-1; 10 nucleotides align to TRBD1. There are 13 residues in the CDR3. V shed 10 bases, J shed 6 bases, and the junction held 8 bases outside the gene matches. The V gene's germline CDR1 is KGHSH and CDR2 LQKENI. The CDR3 loop reads CATKLDRGAEAFF. CDR3 nucleotide sequence: TGTGCCACCAAACTGGACAGGGGGGCTGAAGCTTTCTTT.

This clone has a single count. This chain uses TRBV3-1 (or the pseudogene TRBV3-2) with TRBJ1-2, with 9 bases that match TRBD1. This CDR3 spans 15 amino acids. V lost 2 bases, J lost 8 bases, and 9 bases stayed unmatched. CDR1 and CDR2 from the germline V gene are LGHDT and YNNKEL (reference sequence). CDR3 sequence (DNA): TGTGCCAGCAGCCAATCGGGACAGGGTTGGGGCGGCTACACCTTC. It is translated as CASSQSGQGWGGYTF.

Only one count was recorded for this clone. This chain joins TRBV3-1 (or the pseudogene TRBV3-2) and TRBJ1-2; TRBD1 agrees at 9 bases. The ends lost 6 bases at V and 6 bases at J; junction bases unmatched: 11. The length of the CDR3 is 15 residues. In germline, CDR1 is LGHDT, CDR2 YNNKEL (reference sequence). Here the CDR3 reads CASRLGTGPLDGYTF. DNA of the CDR3: TGTGCCAGCAGGTTAGGGACAGGGCCACTCGATGGCTACACCTTC.

The CDR3 DNA is TGTGCCACCACGGCTGGAGGCTATGGCTACACCTTC. Its protein product is CATTAGGYGYTF. This chain links TRBV25-1 with TRBJ1-2; D unclear. The V and J ends lost 10 bases and 4 bases respectively, with 13 bases between them. Looked up from germline, CDR1 is MGHDK and CDR2 is SYGVNS. The CDR3 has 12 amino acids.

The V call is TRBV3-1 (or the pseudogene TRBV3-2), the J call TRBJ2-5; D gene ambiguous. Germline V CDR1 and CDR2: LGHDT, YNNKEL (reference sequence). CDR3 length: 18 amino acids. Trimming shortened V by 0 bases and J by 2 bases, and 19 bases separated the two germline ends. CDR3 protein: CASSQEKLARSFQETQYF. Here the CDR3 DNA reads TGTGCCAGCAGCCAAGAGAAGTTGGCGAGGAGCTTTCAAGAGACCCAGTACTTC.

The genes are TRBV28 and TRBJ1-1, with D perhaps TRBD1 (6 bases). Per the germline V gene, CDR1 is MDHEN and CDR2 is SYDVKM. This CDR3 is built from 14 residues. The V and J ends lost 6 bases and 1 base respectively, with 12 bases between them. As DNA, the CDR3 is TGTGCCAGCAGAAAACAGGGAGCGAACACTGAAGCTTTCTTT. Translating it yields CASRKQGANTEAFF.

The chain uses TRBV19 and TRBJ2-7; 7 bases map to TRBD1. Germline CDR1 reads LNHDA; CDR2 reads SQIVND (reference sequence). V shed 9 bases and J 3 bases; nucleotides not matched to a gene: 17. This CDR3 has 16 residues. DNA of the CDR3: TGTGCCAGCAGTCCCCTTCCCGGGACAGCTTTCTACGAGCAGTACTTC. Protein sequence: CASSPLPGTAFYEQYF.

V is TRBV5-8 and J is TRBJ1-3; D gene ambiguous. The length of the CDR3 is 15 residues. V shed 1 base and J shed 0 bases, with 8 bases lying between them. The germline V gene has CDR1 SGHTS and CDR2 YDEGEE. The CDR3 DNA is TGTGCCAGCAGCTTGTGGCTATCCTCTGGAAACACCATATATTTT. Translated, it gives CASSLWLSSGNTIYF.

This chain connects TRBV7-8 to TRBJ1-6; the D is unclear. The germline V gene encodes CDR1 SGHVS and CDR2 FQNEAQ. The CDR3 covers 14 residues. Deletions cut 1 base from V and 9 bases from J, with 10 bases between. CDR3 sequence reads: CASSLGGRASPLHF. DNA of the CDR3: TGTGCCAGCAGCTTAGGAGGTCGGGCTTCACCCCTCCACTTT.

The gene calls are TRBV24-1 and TRBJ2-3; D is tentatively TRBD1 or TRBD2 (6 bases each). The CDR3 has 15 amino acids. Germline CDR1 reads KGHDR; CDR2 reads SFDVKD. Trimming left V 2 bases short and J 1 base short, with 9 bases between. CDR3 sequence (DNA): TGTGCCACCAGTGATTATCGGGGGCGCACAGATACGCAGTATTTT. As protein: CATSDYRGRTDTQYF.

The chain links TRBV13 to TRBJ2-2; D remains ambiguous. CDR3 length: 12 amino acids. CDR1 and CDR2 from the germline V gene are PRHDT and FYEKMQ (reference sequence). The V end lost 4 bases, the J end lost 4 bases, and 4 bases lay between the germline ends. CDR3 nucleotides: TGTGCCAGCAGCTGGCCCACCGGGGAGCTGTTTTTT. Amino acids: CASSWPTGELFF.

The rearrangement uses TRBV3-1 (or the pseudogene TRBV3-2) and TRBJ1-2; D is perhaps TRBD1 (6 bases). The CDR3 has 16 residues. The V end lost 3 bases, the J end lost 2 bases, and 16 bases lay between the germline ends. The germline CDR1 and CDR2 sequences are LGHDT and YNNKEL (reference sequence). CDR3 in DNA: TGTGCCAGCAGCCAGACGCTGGGCGGGGGCAACTATGGCTACACCTTC. Amino acids: CASSQTLGGGNYGYTF.

The chain carries TRBV15 and TRBJ2-2; tentatively, D is TRBD1 or TRBD2 (5 bases each). Trimming took 1 base from V and 5 from J, leaving 11 bases between them. The CDR3 consists of 15 residues. Germline V lookup: CDR1 LNHNV, CDR2 YYDKDF (reference sequence). The CDR3 DNA reads TGTGCCACCAGCAGAGGAGGGGCCCGGACCGGGGAGCTGTTTTTT. Translation: CATSRGGARTGELFF.

This rearrangement joins TRBV27 to TRBJ2-7; 9 nucleotides line up with TRBD2. The V segment lost 6 bases and the J segment 0 bases; nucleotides outside the gene matches: 6. The germline V gene has CDR1 MNHEY and CDR2 SMNVEV (reference sequence). The CDR3 has 15 residues. This CDR3 reads CASSLGAGGSYEQYF. The CDR3 DNA sequence: TGTGCCAGCAGCCTCGGAGCGGGGGGCTCCTACGAGCAGTACTTC.

The chain recombines TRBV27 with TRBJ1-1; TRBD1 matches 8 bases. Germline values: CDR1 MNHEY, CDR2 SMNVEV (reference sequence). This CDR3 region has 17 residues. Trimming at V came to 2 bases and at J to 1 base, leaving 9 bases not matched to a gene. CDR3 sequence: CASSLGGRGLGNTEAFF. The CDR3 region has the DNA TGTGCCAGCAGTTTAGGCGGCAGGGGGCTGGGGAACACTGAAGCTTTCTTT.

The CDR3 here is CASSLTGHQPQHF. CDR3 coding DNA: TGCGCCAGCAGCTTGACAGGGCATCAGCCCCAGCATTTT. This chain joins TRBV5-1 and TRBJ1-5, with a weak D call TRBD1 (6 bases). CDR1 SGHRS and CDR2 YFSETQ come from the germline V gene. V was pared by 1 base and J by 5 bases, with 7 bases between. The CDR3 has 13 amino acids.

The chain combines TRBV19 with TRBJ1-2, with D possibly being TRBD1 (6 bases). CDR1 and CDR2 (germline): LNHDA, SQIVND (reference sequence). With 5 bases removed from V and 8 bases from J, the gap between germline ends came to 15 bases. The CDR3 is made up of 13 amino acids. CDR3 amino acids: CASSGQGLGGYTF. The CDR3 DNA reads TGTGCCAGTAGTGGCCAGGGGCTCGGGGGCTACACCTTC. The full variable domain, rest sourced from reference TRBV19 and TRBJ1-2, is DGGITQSPKYLFRKEGQNVTLSCEQNLNHDAMYWYRQDPGQGLRLIYYSQIVNDFQKGDIAEGYSVSREKKESFPLTVTSAQKNPTAFYLCASSGQGLGGYTFGSGTRLTVV.

V gene TRBV7-6 combines with J gene TRBJ2-7; D not certain. CDR1 is SGHVS and CDR2 is FNYEAQ in the germline V gene. The CDR3 is 13 residues long. Trimming left V 5 bases short and J 10 bases short, with 18 bases between. The CDR3 DNA is TGTGCCAGCAGCACTGGACCAGTTGGGGATCAGTACTTC. Translating gives CASSTGPVGDQYF.

The chain combines TRBV7-6 with TRBJ1-1; the D is unclear. The CDR3 has 15 amino acids. The germline V gene has CDR1 SGHVS and CDR2 FNYEAQ. The V gene lost 1 base and the J gene lost 1 base, with 10 bases spanning the gap. As DNA, the CDR3 is TGTGCCAGCAGCTTAGGGGCCCGGGGGAACACTGAAGCTTTCTTT. This translates into CASSLGARGNTEAFF. Full variable domain (rest looked up from reference TRBV7-6 and TRBJ1-1): GAGVSQSPRYKVTKRGQDVALRCDPISGHVSLYWYRQALGQGPEFLTYFNYEAQQDKSGLPNDRFSAERPEGSISTLTIQRTEQRDSAMYRCASSLGARGNTEAFFGQGTRLTVV.

The chain joins TRBV29-1 to TRBJ1-1, with D uncertain. This CDR3 is 9 amino acids long. The germline V gene has CDR1 SQVTM and CDR2 ANQGSEA. With 6 bases removed from V and 3 bases from J, the gap between germline ends came to 2 bases. This CDR3 is CSVDTEAFF. For the CDR3, the DNA is TGCAGCGTCGACACTGAAGCTTTCTTT.

This clone was recorded once. Different DNA sequences within this sample yield the same CDR3. V usage is TRBV11-2 and J usage is TRBJ1-1; D not certain. Germline loops: CDR1 SGHAT, CDR2 FQNNGV. The CDR3 has 11 amino acids. The germline V and J ends were trimmed by 3 bases and 4 bases, with 3 bases remaining between them. The CDR3 is CASSLGTEAFF. As DNA, the CDR3 is TGTGCCAGCAGCTTGGGCACTGAAGCTTTCTTT.

The V call is TRBV21-1, the J call TRBJ1-5; TRBD1 reflects the table's D call only, with no check against the DNA. TRBV21-1 is classified as a pseudogene. The CDR3 has 14 amino acids. DNA of the CDR3: TGTGCCAGCAGCAAAACAGGGGAAAACCAGCCCCAGCATTTT. Its translation: CASSKTGENQPQHF.

The chain carries TRBV2 and TRBJ1-2, with a tentative D call TRBD1 (5 bases). CDR1 is SNHLY and CDR2 is FYNNEI in the germline V gene. The CDR3 covers 12 residues. Between the trimmed V and J ends, which lost 7 bases and 7 bases, there was a span of 13 bases. This CDR3 reads CASTKDTGGYTF. The CDR3 DNA sequence: TGTGCCAGCACTAAGGACACTGGTGGCTACACCTTC. The full variable domain, its missing parts supplied by reference TRBV2 and TRBJ1-2, is EPEVTQTPSHQVTQMGQEVILRCVPISNHLYFYWYRQILGQKVEFLVSFYNNEISEKSEIFDDQFSVERPDGSNFTLKIRSTKLEDSAMYFCASTKDTGGYTFGSGTRLTVV.